This T cell receptor beta chain was retrieved from a study of cytomegalovirus exposure and HLA in healthy donors (TCRdb year 2017). Some background on the complete study: An earlier analysis of several hundred of the donors reported under 300 Gb of sequence data and 95 million to 130 million unique TCR beta sequences obtained from around 180 million T cells. HLA typing included class I and class II loci at four-digit resolution. Among the roughly 410 genotyped donors, under 90% belonged to the genetic ancestry cluster associated with self-reported Caucasian donors. To predict cytomegalovirus infection status, the study brought together high-throughput TCR immunosequencing, statistical association of individual TCRs with disease status, and machine learning. The study used immunosequencing to profile the T cell repertoires of more than 650 subjects and linked those repertoires to cytomegalovirus serostatus. Rather than using new phenotypic data, the later analysis identified candidate immune exposures from TCR beta sequences and from how often those sequences occurred across donors. The study was designed to test whether signatures of past pathogen exposure could be identified by cataloging public T cell receptors. Donor age, sex, ethnicity and CMV serostatus were collected together with the repertoire data. Besides the first cohort of 666 subjects, a separate validation cohort made up of over 100 different subjects was used. Every discovery cohort repertoire had been produced on one sequencing platform. A later analysis re-analyzed previously published TCR beta repertoires from several hundred donors and added high-resolution HLA genotyping to study TCR occurrence patterns. Among around 400 genotyped donors of the cohort, an average of approximately 230,000 unique TCR beta nucleotide sequences were sequenced per donor, about a sixth of them non-productive. About 330 gigabases of sequencing data and roughly 80 million unique TCR sequences made up an early release that covered approximately 620 HLA-typed donors. An earlier analysis of several hundred of the donors used high-throughput TCR beta sequencing to judge whether each TCR beta V gene segment behaved as functional or pseudogenic. Because of strong linkage in the cohort, a handful of DR-DQ haplotypes were treated as single units for association and clustering. A later genetic analysis took genome-wide SNP genotypes for about three fifths of the 666 donors and used that subset as a discovery cohort. Typing coverage differed by locus: A, B, C, DRB1 and DQB1 were typed in roughly 620-630 donors, DQA1 in about 510, DPA1 in some 600, and DPB1 in just under 490.

V is shortened by 2 bases, J by 4 bases, and the region joining them spans 11 bases. From a lookup of the germline V gene, CDR1 and CDR2 are KGHSH and LQKENI. Its CDR3 holds 14 amino acids, cysteine through phenylalanine. The retained sequence is limited to the CDR3, 42 bases, with the frame set at the first base. The paper as a whole reports these results and caveats: A few of the identified cytomegalovirus-associated TCR beta chains were confirmed in vitro to be specific for cytomegalovirus antigens. Some 16 rarely observed V segments, including chromosome 9 orphons, were excluded from the earlier analysis of several hundred of the donors because counts were too low. The classifier was reported to diagnose cytomegalovirus status with high specificity and sensitivity in both the original and validation cohorts. A later genetic analysis associated a missense DCLRE1C variant with V-gene and J-gene trimming of TCR beta chains, and an independent cohort replicated the association. In the study, around 160 TCR beta chains were listed as associated with cytomegalovirus. A later analysis found that HLA-associated TCR beta chains were more clonally expanded and had lower generation probabilities than equally common non-associated chains. In a later analysis, the rate of TCR association differed among HLA loci, with DRB1 alleles having the most associated TCRs and HLA-C alleles having the fewest. Because HLA typing was unavailable for some donors at each locus, only the typed subset was used in association tests. In this cohort, only TCR beta chains were sequenced, and detectable features were limited by the absence of alpha or paired-chain data. The sequencing pipeline was judged likely to have produced a cluster of highly shared sequence variants as a technical artifact. Most CMV-associated TCR beta chains appeared to be HLA-restricted in a later analysis, and the HLA associations seemed to be driven largely by CMV exposure. The only immune exposure information available for the cohort was CMV serostatus. Strong co-occurrence of HLA alleles, especially DR and DQ, made assigning TCR associations to individual alleles difficult. In a later genetic analysis, fewer N-insertions in productive TCRs were reported among donors in an Asian-associated ancestry cluster than the approximately 710-donor mean. Specific HLA alleles were associated with 15,000 to 20,000 TCR beta sequences at a false discovery rate of 0.05 in a later analysis. The authors suggested that the approach could potentially be generalized to other disease states and immunological phenotypes. Most TCR sequences were observed very rarely across donors, whereas some public TCRs were present in many individuals. Broadly in line with IMGT annotations, most TCR beta V segments showed up in productive rearrangements about 90% or about 30% of the time in an earlier analysis of approximately 600 of the donors. A further reported finding was that TCR beta sequences accurately predicted the HLA-A and HLA-B alleles for most subjects in the first cohort. The presence/absence analyses assumed that sequencing depth was roughly uniform across donors, and that assumption may not be true. Several of the top co-occurrence clusters appeared to be linked to parvovirus B19, influenza, CMV and Epstein-Barr virus, according to a later analysis. Linkage disequilibrium might explain the correlated functional status among segregating V segments, but an unknown experimental factor could not be excluded. Some IMGT-functional V segments, including TRBV6-2 and TRBV6-3, could not be told apart with the 87-base-pair reads, so those segments were excluded.

Receptor amplification or capture employed the immunoSEQ multiplex PCR assay. For the multiplex PCR, a mixture combining 60 forward primers for TCR Vbeta segments and 13 reverse primers for TCR Jbeta segments was used. The CDR3 region of rearranged TCR beta genes was amplified from genomic DNA with a multiplex PCR assay. The Illumina HiSeq System was used to sequence the amplified TCR beta libraries as 87-base-pair reads. The original pipeline was this. A later analysis counted some 74 million unique TCR beta chains across the 550 to 800 repertoires, and some 11 million of these chains were shared by at least two donors. To remove PCR and sequencing errors, raw reads were error-corrected and collapsed into unique sequences using a nearest-neighbor algorithm that merged closely related sequences. Alignment of CDR3 sequences to IMGT reference sequences was used to assign V, D and J gene segments. For a sequence to be retained, a match of at least six nucleotides was required to both a V gene segment and a J gene segment. A rearrangement was called productive if the CDR3 had no stop codons and remained in frame with V and J, and every other rearrangement was called non-productive. Following IMGT convention, CDR3 was defined as the stretch from the second conserved V-encoded cysteine up to the conserved J-encoded phenylalanine. Sequences without an unambiguous match to a single V gene segment were excluded from the earlier analysis of 450 to 750 of the donors. In an earlier analysis of several hundred of the donors, V segments were called functional above 56.7% productive rearrangements and were called segregating when the between-donor standard deviation exceeded 5%. A statistical classification framework was built for diagnosing cytomegalovirus status from the catalog of TCR beta chain sequences. In a later analysis, V and J genes were assigned by comparing TCR nucleotide sequences against IMGT/GENE-DB human TR gene sequences. The TCRdist pipeline was used in a later analysis to assign CDR3 sequences and most-parsimonious VDJ recombination scenarios. A later analysis defined each TCR beta chain by its CDR3 amino acid sequence plus V-gene family, and excluded reads lacking a unique V-gene family. To address suspected cross-contamination and a sequencing artifact, a later analysis removed under 600 highly shared, low-generation-probability nucleotide sequences. For each public chain, a later analysis derived a clonal expansion index from normalized ranks of inferred template counts within each repertoire. In a later analysis, generation probabilities were computed with a VDJ recombination model fitted to out-of-frame rearrangements, and the resulting probabilities were checked against IGoR. A later analysis scored TCR-TCR, TCR-HLA and TCR-CMV co-occurrence with hypergeometric tests, applying a repertoire-size bias correction to TCR pairs. To estimate false discovery rates, a later analysis permuted the HLA or CMV assignments 20 times. A later analysis grouped co-occurring TCRs with DBSCAN, adding TCRdist sequence similarity when clustering within HLA-allele-positive subsets. Co-occurrence clustering excluded repertoires with fewer than 30,000 or more than 120,000 public chains, plus five with anomalous nucleotide sharing. TCRdb limited this immuneACCESS table to in-frame rearrangements with V and J called. A share of clones is missing; checked studies link under half to unresolved V genes, and the rest is unexplained. For V, J and clone size, that table is used; D and trimming come from the DNA. Present in this sample are 80,000 to 100,000 clones, around 74% of which were seen just once. Around 7.5% of the sample is in the top ten clones.

The cohort comprised hundreds of healthy bone marrow donors. All cohort members were sampled while nominally healthy, although unrecorded immune exposures were likely present. The donor tested CMV seropositive, placing the donor among the 250 to 350 seropositive members of the cohort. A peripheral blood sample was provided by each donor, and peripheral blood mononuclear cells were used for TCR beta sequencing. The Qiagen DNeasy Blood Extraction Kit was used to extract genomic DNA from the blood cell samples. This clone was counted between two and nine times. The clone's antigen remains unknown. Base qualities were left out, and no much larger clone turns up one base away. Different DNA sequences within this sample yield the same CDR3.

Sample: PBMCs. This chain joins TRBV18 to TRBJ1-2; TRBD1 could be the D gene, as 5 bases match. This TCR came from a man aged 45 to 65 in good health and CMV-seropositive. The CDR3 protein sequence reads: CASSPGQGSYGYTF. The DNA is as follows: TGTGCCAGCTCACCAGGCCAGGGCTCCTATGGCTACACCTTC. Beyond the CDR3, the reference TRBV18 and TRBJ1-2 genes provide the residues; the full variable domain reads: NAGVMQNPRHLVRRRGQEARLRCSPMKGHSHVYWYRQLPEEGLKFMVYLQKENIIDESGMPKERFSAEFPKEGPSILRIQQVVRGDSAAYFCASSPGQGSYGYTFGSGTRLTVV.